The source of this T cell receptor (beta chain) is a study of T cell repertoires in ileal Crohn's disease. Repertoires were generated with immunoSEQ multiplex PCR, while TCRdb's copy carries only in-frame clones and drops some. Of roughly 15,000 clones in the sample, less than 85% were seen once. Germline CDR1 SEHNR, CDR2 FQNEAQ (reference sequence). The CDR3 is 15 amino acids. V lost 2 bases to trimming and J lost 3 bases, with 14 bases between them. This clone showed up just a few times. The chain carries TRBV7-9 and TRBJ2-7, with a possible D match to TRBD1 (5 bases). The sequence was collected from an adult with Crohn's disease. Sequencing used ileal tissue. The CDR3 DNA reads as TGTGCCAGCAGCTTAAGACAGTCTGAACGCTACGAGCAGTACTTC. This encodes CASSLRQSERYEQYF. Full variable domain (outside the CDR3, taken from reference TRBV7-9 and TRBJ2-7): DTGVSQNPRHKITKRGQNVTFRCDPISEHNRLYWYRQTLGQGPEFLTYFQNEAQLEKSRLLSDRFSAERPKGSFSTLEIQRTEQGDSAMYLCASSLRQSERYEQYFGPGTRLTVT.